The next 9 T cell receptor beta chains were all read from a single sample in a study of blood T cells in healthy people across ages. Combining a sample-barcoded 5' primer with a J-beta primer mix, a second PCR ran for roughly 7 to 11 cycles. TCRdb passed the 5' RACE reads through MiXCR, listing each CDR3 protein once. Here the sample spans about 1,800,000 distinct CDR3 sequences, under 30% being singletons. The sequenced sample consisted of blood. Receptors originate from a woman aged 30 to 39 in good health.

This clonotype was seen repeatedly, ten times or more. This chain connects TRBV5-1 to TRBJ1-2; no reliable D call. The CDR3 runs 13 residues. Trimming cost V 0 bases and J 3 bases, with 6 bases left between them. CDR1 is SGHRS and CDR2 is YFSETQ in the germline V gene. The CDR3, as DNA: TGCGCCAGCAGCTTGGAGAGCTACTATGGCTACACCTTC. It codes for CASSLESYYGYTF.

This clonotype has more than one count but fewer than ten. This chain joins TRBV5-1 and TRBJ2-4; no reliable D call. CDR1 SGHRS and CDR2 YFSETQ come from the germline V gene. The CDR3 is 15 amino acids. V shed 4 bases and J shed 0 bases, with 11 bases lying between them. The CDR3 sequence is CASSASLIAKNIQYF. DNA for the CDR3: TGCGCCAGCAGCGCCAGCCTAATAGCCAAAAACATTCAGTACTTC.

This chain joins TRBV28 and TRBJ2-2; D is unclear. The CDR3 runs to 12 residues. CDR1 is MDHEN and CDR2 is SYDVKM in the germline V gene. V gave up 6 bases and J gave up 5 bases, with 7 bases separating them. CDR3: CASRLWTGELFF. CDR3 nucleotide sequence: TGTGCCAGCAGGTTGTGGACCGGGGAGCTGTTTTTT.

This clonotype was observed at least ten times. V and J are TRBV18 and TRBJ2-1; perhaps TRBD2 as D (5 bases). The CDR3 has 15 residues. Trimming stripped 3 bases from V and 2 bases from J, with 11 bases between. Germline V gives CDR1 KGHSH, CDR2 LQKENI. CDR3 sequence: CASSPDLLTYNEQFF. CDR3 coding DNA: TGTGCCAGCTCACCGGACTTACTCACCTACAATGAGCAGTTCTTC.

The chain carries TRBV3-1 and TRBJ1-2; possible D gene TRBD1, 5 bases. CDR3 length: 17 residues. Per germline, CDR1 LGHDT and CDR2 YNNKEL (reference sequence). V was cut by 3 bases and J by 4 bases, with 21 bases left in between. The CDR3 sequence: CASSHRDSRGGSYGYTF. The CDR3 DNA follows: TGTGCCAGCAGCCACAGGGACTCCCGAGGAGGGTCCTATGGCTACACCTTC.

This clonotype was detected only a few times. The V gene is TRBV7-2, the J gene TRBJ1-2; D not resolved. Trimming left V 1 base short and J 4 bases short, with 7 bases between. Looked up from germline, CDR1 is SGHTA and CDR2 is FQGNSA. This CDR3 has 13 residues. The CDR3 DNA sequence: TGTGCCAGCAGCTTAGAGCTCCCCTATGGCTACACCTTC. It is translated as CASSLELPYGYTF. Supplemented by reference TRBV7-2 and TRBJ1-2, the full variable domain reads GAGVSQSPSNKVTEKGKDVELRCDPISGHTALYWYRQSLGQGLEFLIYFQGNSAPDKSGLPSDRFSAERTGGSVSTLTIQRTQQEDSAVYLCASSLELPYGYTFGSGTRLTVV.

This clonotype was recorded at least ten times. The chain employs TRBV6-5 and TRBJ2-7; the match to TRBD2 covers 8 bases. CDR1 and CDR2 (germline): MNHEY, SVGAGI. The ends lost 8 bases at V and 11 bases at J; junction bases unmatched: 8. There are 11 residues in the CDR3. The CDR3 sequence is CASGAGGREYF. In DNA, the CDR3 is TGTGCCAGCGGCGCGGGAGGCCGGGAGTACTTC.

The rearrangement uses TRBV2 and TRBJ1-1; D remains ambiguous. Germline CDR1 reads SNHLY; CDR2 reads FYNNEI. Trimming removed 7 bases at V and 3 bases at J, with 9 bases between. The CDR3 runs to 12 residues. CDR3 coding DNA: TGTGCCAGCATCCTTGTAGACACTGAAGCTTTCTTT. It encodes CASILVDTEAFF.

The V and J genes are TRBV7-9 and TRBJ2-1, with D perhaps assigned TRBD1 or TRBD2 (5 bases each). The DNA end lines up better with TRBJ2-7; the J call may be wrong. Germline CDR1 SEHNR, CDR2 FQNEAQ (reference sequence). This CDR3 is built from 15 residues. The CDR3 region has the DNA TGTGCCAGCAGCTTTAGCGAGACAGTCTACAATGAGCAGTACTTC. Protein sequence: CASSFSETVYNEQYF.